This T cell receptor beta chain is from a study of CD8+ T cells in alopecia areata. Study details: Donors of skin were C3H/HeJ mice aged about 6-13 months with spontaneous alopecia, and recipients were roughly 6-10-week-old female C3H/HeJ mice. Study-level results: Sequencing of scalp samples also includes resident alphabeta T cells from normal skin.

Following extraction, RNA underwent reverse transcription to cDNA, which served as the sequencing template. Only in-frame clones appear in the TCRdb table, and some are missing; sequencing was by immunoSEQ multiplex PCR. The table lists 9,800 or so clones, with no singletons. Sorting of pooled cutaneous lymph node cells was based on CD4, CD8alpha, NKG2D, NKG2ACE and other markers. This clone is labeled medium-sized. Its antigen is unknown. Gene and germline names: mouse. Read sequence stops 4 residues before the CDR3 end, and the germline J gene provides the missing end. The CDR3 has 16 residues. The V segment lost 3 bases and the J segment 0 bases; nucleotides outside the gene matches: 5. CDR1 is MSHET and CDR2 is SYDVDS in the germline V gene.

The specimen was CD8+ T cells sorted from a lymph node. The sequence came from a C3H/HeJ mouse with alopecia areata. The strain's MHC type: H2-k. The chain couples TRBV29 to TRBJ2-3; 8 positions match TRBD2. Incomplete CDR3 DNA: TGTGCTAGCAGTTTTCTGGGGGGCACTAGTGCAGAA. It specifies CASSFLGGTSAE. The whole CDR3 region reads CASSFLGGTSAETLYF.